This entry lists 17 T cell receptor beta chains sequenced from one sample in a study of blood T cell repertoires in COVID-19. Assay: immunoSEQ multiplex PCR; the TCRdb copy retains only in-frame clones and omits some. The repertoire includes 490,000 or so clones, approximately 91% of them detected once, and approximately 8.3% sits in the top ten. Sample: PBMCs or T cells enriched from blood (not recorded which). The receptor source for this set is a woman in her sixties or seventies who had recovered from COVID-19.

This chain connects TRBV5-1 to TRBJ2-7; TRBD2 agrees at 14 bases. V dropped 4 bases and J dropped 0; count of bases not matched to a gene: 9. The CDR3 length is 18 residues. Germline CDR1 is SGHRS and CDR2 is YFSETQ. CDR3 sequence (DNA): TGCGCCAGCAGCACCGGACTAGCGGGGGGCCTTAGCTCCTACGAGCAGTACTTC. Translated, it gives CASSTGLAGGLSSYEQYF.

J is TRBJ2-2 and V is TRBV24-1; 9 nucleotides align to TRBD1. The V and J ends lost 4 bases and 6 bases, in that order; junction bases with no gene match: 5. CDR1 is KGHDR, CDR2 SFDVKD, per germline. The CDR3 is made up of 15 amino acids. This CDR3 reads CATSDSRDRAGELFF. DNA for the CDR3: TGTGCCACCAGTGACTCGAGGGACAGGGCCGGGGAGCTGTTTTTT.

The V call is TRBV11-2, the J call TRBJ2-7; D is ambiguous. This CDR3 has 15 residues. V shed 5 bases and J shed 5 bases, with 19 bases lying between them. Germline V gene sequence: CDR1 SGHAT, CDR2 FQNNGV. Here the CDR3 DNA reads TGTGCCAGCAGCGGTCCGGGTCCTACTACCCACGAGCAGTACTTC. Translation: CASSGPGPTTHEQYF. Looking up the rest from reference TRBV11-2 and TRBJ2-7 gives the full variable domain: EAGVAQSPRYKIIEKRQSVAFWCNPISGHATLYWYQQILGQGPKLLIQFQNNGVVDDSQLPKDRFSAERLKGVDSTLKIQPAKLEDSAVYLCASSGPGPTTHEQYFGPGTRLTVT.

This clone is a singleton in its sample. CDR3 in amino acids: CASSKTGTQTGELFF. The CDR3 nucleotides are TGTGCCAGCAGTAAGACCGGGACACAGACCGGGGAGCTGTTTTTT. This chain links TRBV6-5 with TRBJ2-2; the D gene is possibly TRBD1 (6 bases). This CDR3 is 15 amino acids long. Trimming pared 5 bases from V and 5 bases from J, leaving 15 bases between. From germline, CDR1 is MNHEY and CDR2 SVGAGI.

The CDR3 DNA sequence: TGCGCCAGCAGCTTGGCCGGGCAGGGAAGCTACAATGAGCAGTTCTTC. It translates to CASSLAGQGSYNEQFF. This chain uses TRBV5-1 with TRBJ2-1; D might be TRBD1 (5 bases). The CDR3 covers 16 residues. Trimming left V 0 bases short and J 3 bases short, with 13 bases between. Germline loops: CDR1 SGHRS, CDR2 YFSETQ.

The gene calls are TRBV27 and TRBJ2-5; D may be TRBD1 (5 bases). Germline values: CDR1 MNHEY, CDR2 SMNVEV (reference sequence). This CDR3 comprises 12 residues. The V end was cut by 7 bases, the J end by 5 bases, with 11 bases between. The DNA for the CDR3 is TGTGCCAGCAAAGGGGCGGCGGAGACCCAGTACTTC. Translation: CASKGAAETQYF.

For the CDR3, the DNA is TGTGCCAGAAGCTTAGAGGACGGACAGGGAGGAAACACCATATATTTT. It is translated as CARSLEDGQGGNTIYF. The chain combines TRBV7-5 with TRBJ1-3; whether TRBD1, the table's D call, matches the DNA was not checked. TRBV7-5 is reported as a pseudogene. The CDR3 is made up of 16 amino acids.

Note on this clone: Other DNA sequences of this sample code for an identical CDR3. The rearrangement joins TRBV3-1 (or the pseudogene TRBV3-2) to TRBJ1-2; tentatively, D is TRBD1 (6 bases). Germline V gene sequence: CDR1 LGHDT, CDR2 YNNKEL (reference sequence). The CDR3 covers 14 residues. V lost 1 base to trimming and J lost 4 bases, with 10 bases between them. For the CDR3, the DNA is TGTGCCAGCAGCCAAGGGAGACAGGTCTATGGCTACACCTTC. This encodes CASSQGRQVYGYTF.

This rearrangement joins TRBV4-2 to TRBJ1-3; D is unclear. The germline V and J ends were trimmed by 4 bases and 0 bases, with 10 bases remaining between them. The germline V gene encodes CDR1 LGHNA and CDR2 YNFKEQ. There are 15 residues in the CDR3. CDR3 sequence reads: CASSLDPFSGNTIYF. The CDR3 nucleotides are TGTGCCAGCAGCCTAGACCCCTTCTCTGGAAACACCATATATTTT.

The genes are TRBV5-1 and TRBJ1-4; 7 bases match TRBD1. The germline V gene has CDR1 SGHRS and CDR2 YFSETQ. The CDR3 covers 15 residues. V gave up 0 bases and J gave up 2 bases; unmatched junction bases: 1. The CDR3 protein is CASSLEGQTNEKLFF. CDR3 DNA sequence: TGCGCCAGCAGCTTGGAGGGACAGACTAATGAAAAACTGTTTTTT.

The CDR3 loop is CASKEWRSGEQYF. The CDR3 DNA follows: TGTGCCAGCAAGGAGTGGCGAAGTGGGGAGCAGTACTTC. The rearrangement links TRBV6-5 to TRBJ2-7; the D is unclear. The V gene's germline CDR1 is MNHEY and CDR2 SVGAGI. The CDR3 has 13 amino acids. V lost 7 bases and J lost 7, with 17 bases in between.

This rearrangement joins TRBV6-5 to TRBJ1-2, with D possibly being TRBD1 (5 bases). The CDR3 runs to 13 residues. Germline values: CDR1 MNHEY, CDR2 SVGAGI. V was cut by 5 bases and J by 2 bases, with 9 bases left in between. The CDR3 loop is CASSQGQNYGYTF. CDR3 DNA sequence: TGTGCCAGCAGTCAGGGTCAAAACTATGGCTACACCTTC.

V is TRBV2 and J is TRBJ2-7, with 7 bases lining up with TRBD2. This CDR3 is built from 15 residues. In germline, CDR1 is SNHLY, CDR2 FYNNEI. V dropped 7 bases and J dropped 6; count of bases not matched to a gene: 15. Here the CDR3 reads CASTLGLTGMSEQYF. CDR3 bases: TGTGCCAGCACCTTGGGACTAACTGGCATGAGCGAGCAGTACTTC.

On this clone itself: In the same sample, other DNA sequences code for this CDR3. The V and J genes are TRBV5-1 and TRBJ2-3; weak D call: TRBD2 (6 bases). The CDR3 loop spans 15 amino acids. Per the germline V gene, CDR1 is SGHRS and CDR2 is YFSETQ. V was shortened by 0 bases and J by 1 base, with 9 bases between the two germline ends. For the CDR3, the DNA is TGCGCCAGCAGCTTGGTTGGCGGGGGCACAGATACGCAGTATTTT. Translated, it gives CASSLVGGGTDTQYF.

V and J are TRBV7-2 and TRBJ2-5; perhaps TRBD2 as D (6 bases). Germline values: CDR1 SGHTA, CDR2 FQGNSA. This CDR3 is built from 15 residues. Trimming shortened V by 0 bases and J by 6 bases, and 14 bases separated the two germline ends. The CDR3 sequence: CASSLAAGTRQTQYF. The CDR3 DNA reads as TGTGCCAGCAGCTTAGCCGCGGGGACGCGGCAGACCCAGTACTTC. The variable domain in full, with the rest retrieved from reference TRBV7-2 and TRBJ2-5, is GAGVSQSPSNKVTEKGKDVELRCDPISGHTALYWYRQSLGQGLEFLIYFQGNSAPDKSGLPSDRFSAERTGGSVSTLTIQRTQQEDSAVYLCASSLAAGTRQTQYFGPGTRLLVL.

This CDR3 is CATSPSFSGELFF. The DNA for the CDR3 is TGTGCCACCTCTCCTAGCTTCTCCGGGGAGCTGTTTTTT. This sequence joins TRBV6-5 and TRBJ2-2, with a weak D call TRBD2 (5 bases). The CDR3 runs 13 residues. CDR1 and CDR2 (germline): MNHEY, SVGAGI. V was shortened by 10 bases and J by 6 bases, with 15 bases between the two germline ends.

The rearrangement joins TRBV24-1 to TRBJ2-5; TRBD1 matches 8 bases. CDR1 is KGHDR, CDR2 SFDVKD, per germline. This CDR3 is 16 amino acids long. Losses at the gene ends were 2 bases for V and 4 bases for J; bases not matched to a gene: 8. The CDR3: CATSDSVTRGRETQYF. The CDR3 bases are TGTGCCACCAGTGATTCTGTTACCAGGGGGCGAGAGACCCAGTACTTC.